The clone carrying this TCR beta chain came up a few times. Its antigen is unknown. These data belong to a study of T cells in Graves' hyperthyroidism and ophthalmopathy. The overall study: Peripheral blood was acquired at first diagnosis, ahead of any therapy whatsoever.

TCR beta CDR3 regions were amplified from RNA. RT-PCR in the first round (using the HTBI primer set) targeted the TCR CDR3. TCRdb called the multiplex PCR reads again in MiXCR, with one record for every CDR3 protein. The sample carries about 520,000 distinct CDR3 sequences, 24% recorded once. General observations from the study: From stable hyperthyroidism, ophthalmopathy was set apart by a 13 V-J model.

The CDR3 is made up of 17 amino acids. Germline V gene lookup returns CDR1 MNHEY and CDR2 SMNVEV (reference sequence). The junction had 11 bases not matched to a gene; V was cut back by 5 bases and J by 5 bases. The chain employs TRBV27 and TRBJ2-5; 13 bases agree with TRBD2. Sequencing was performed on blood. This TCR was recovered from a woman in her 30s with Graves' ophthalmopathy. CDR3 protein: CASSPGLAGRGLETQYF. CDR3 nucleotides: TGTGCCAGCAGTCCGGGACTAGCGGGGAGAGGTTTGGAGACCCAGTACTTC.